The 32 T cell receptor beta chains in this list originate from one sample, sequenced in a study of CD8+CD57+ T cells in acquired aplastic anemia. Genomic DNA was employed as the template in profiling TCR beta VDJ and CDR3. In TCRdb, the reads were re-called with MiXCR into one record per CDR3 protein. The sample shows 300,000 or so distinct CDR3 sequences, 50% to 70% of them seen only once. Material: sorted CD4+, CD8+, or CD8+CD57+ T cells (not recorded which) from PBMCs. The receptors were sampled from a human donor with severe aplastic anemia or a healthy control (not recorded which).

About this clonotype: One end of the junction does not line up with germline, which may come from a read error. The rearrangement joins TRBV4-1 to TRBJ2-7; either TRBD1 or TRBD2 may supply D (5 bases each). The CDR3 has 17 residues. From germline, CDR1 is MGHRA and CDR2 YSYEKL. CDR3 coding DNA: TGTGCCAGCAGCCAAGGGCCCGGCCGGGGCCTCACCTACGAGCAGTACTTC. Protein sequence: CASSQGPGRGLTYEQYF.

This clonotype was found many times. The genes are TRBV20-1 and TRBJ1-4; D may be TRBD1 (5 bases). The V gene lost 1 base and the J gene lost 8 bases, with 14 bases spanning the gap. Germline V gene sequence: CDR1 DFQATT, CDR2 SNEGSKA (reference sequence). The CDR3 spans 14 residues. CDR3 sequence reads: CSARGGRVGEKLFF. As DNA, the CDR3 is TGCAGTGCTAGAGGAGGCAGGGTGGGGGAAAAACTGTTTTTT.

V is TRBV20-1 and J is TRBJ2-7, with D maybe TRBD2 (7 bases). V was shortened by 7 bases and J by 6 bases, with 10 bases between the two germline ends. Germline V gives CDR1 DFQATT, CDR2 SNEGSKA (reference sequence). CDR3 length equals 10 residues. This CDR3 is CSGGGCEQYF. The CDR3 DNA is TGCAGTGGGGGGGGCTGCGAGCAGTACTTC.

The rearrangement uses TRBV29-1 and TRBJ1-1; no clear D. The CDR3 length is 9 residues. Germline V gives CDR1 SQVTM, CDR2 ANQGSEA. V was trimmed by 7 bases and J by 8 bases, leaving 8 bases between them. The CDR3 sequence: CSGGLEAFF. The CDR3 nucleotides read TGCAGCGGAGGACTGGAAGCTTTCTTT.

A few counts support this clonotype. The chain has TRBV24-1 and TRBJ1-5; tentative D call: TRBD1 (5 bases). This CDR3 spans 13 amino acids. Trimming took 5 bases from V and 9 from J, leaving 13 bases between them. Germline CDR1 is KGHDR and CDR2 is SFDVKD. CDR3 in DNA: TGTGCCACCAGTGCCGTACTGGGGGGGCCCCAGCATTTT. Protein: CATSAVLGGPQHF.

The CDR3 DNA sequence: TGTGCCAGCCGGACAGGGGAGCAGTACTTC. This translates into CASRTGEQYF. This chain uses TRBV12-3 or TRBV12-4 with TRBJ2-7; 8 bases match TRBD1. The junction had 1 base not matched to a gene; V was cut back by 8 bases and J by 7 bases. The CDR3 has 10 amino acids.

This clonotype was seen at least ten times. This rearrangement joins TRBV12-3 or TRBV12-4 to TRBJ2-3, with D possibly TRBD1 on 6 matching bases. The V gene lost 5 bases and the J gene lost 5 bases, with 17 bases spanning the gap. CDR3 length equals 15 residues. The CDR3 sequence is CASSQDSPQGDTQYF. The CDR3 DNA reads TGTGCCAGCAGTCAGGACAGCCCCCAGGGAGATACGCAGTATTTT.

The V call is TRBV12-3 or TRBV12-4, the J call TRBJ1-6; no definite D call. There are 16 residues in the CDR3. Between the trimmed V and J ends, which lost 5 bases and 8 bases, there was a span of 19 bases. The DNA of the CDR3 is TGTGCCAGCAGTCCGTCCGGGATCGGGATAGATTCACCCCTCCACTTT. Translated: CASSPSGIGIDSPLHF.

The genes are TRBV7-3 and TRBJ1-3; the D is unclear. The CDR3 contains 14 residues. The V and J ends lost 5 bases and 6 bases respectively, with 14 bases between them. CDR1 and CDR2 from the germline V gene are SGHTA and FQGTGA. In DNA, the CDR3 is TGTGCCAGCAGCCGAACAGTGGGCGTAAACACCATATATTTT. It is translated as CASSRTVGVNTIYF.

The rearrangement joins TRBV11-1 to TRBJ2-7; a weak D match, TRBD1 (5 bases). Germline CDR1 and CDR2: SGHAT and FQDESV (reference sequence). Trimming left V 3 bases short and J 6 bases short, with 12 bases between. CDR3 length: 13 residues. CDR3 sequence reads: CASSLSGYGEQYF. As DNA, the CDR3 is TGTGCCAGCAGCTTGTCAGGGTACGGCGAGCAGTACTTC.

This clonotype was observed a handful of times. The J gene is TRBJ2-5, the V gene TRBV25-1; maybe TRBD2 (5 bases). The CDR3 spans 13 residues. V lost 4 bases to trimming and J lost 7 bases, with 13 bases between them. From germline, CDR1 is MGHDK and CDR2 SYGVNS. The CDR3 region has the DNA TGTGCCAGCAGTGGCCAAATTGGAGGGACCCAGTACTTC. Translated: CASSGQIGGTQYF.

This clonotype was seen ten or more times. The genes are TRBV29-1 and TRBJ2-7; D could derive from TRBD1 or TRBD2 (5 bases each). The CDR3 runs to 11 residues. Between the trimmed V and J ends, which lost 6 bases and 5 bases, there was a span of 11 bases. Germline CDR1 is SQVTM and CDR2 is ANQGSEA. CDR3 amino acids: CSVGMGDEQYF. In DNA form, the CDR3 reads TGCAGCGTGGGGATGGGGGACGAGCAGTACTTC.

Worth noting for this clonotype: It is likely a read error, because the conserved phenylalanine at the end of the CDR3 is missing. The gene calls are TRBV2 and TRBJ1-1; no definite D call. This CDR3 region has 12 residues. CDR1 and CDR2 from the germline V gene are SNHLY and FYNNEI. The chain's CDR3 is CVSRRTNTEAFL. DNA of the CDR3: TGTGTCAGCAGAAGGACGAACACTGAAGCTTTCCTT.

The V and J genes are TRBV5-1 and TRBJ2-7; TRBD1 matches at 10 bases. The V gene end was trimmed by 1 base and the J gene end by 4 bases; junction bases not matched to a gene: 8. The CDR3 spans 16 residues. CDR1 is SGHRS, CDR2 YFSETQ, per germline. The CDR3 region has the DNA TGCGCCAGCAGCTTGTGGGGACAGGGGCCATCTTACGAGCAGTACTTC. Its protein product is CASSLWGQGPSYEQYF.

The chain joins TRBV20-1 to TRBJ2-7; D possibly matches TRBD1 or TRBD2 (5 bases each). Germline CDR1 DFQATT, CDR2 SNEGSKA (reference sequence). CDR3 size: 14 residues. The V end was cut by 5 bases, the J end by 0 bases, with 14 bases between. This CDR3 reads CSARRDESSYEQYF. The DNA of the CDR3 is TGCAGTGCTCGTAGGGACGAGAGCTCCTACGAGCAGTACTTC.

The table lists this clonotype with a few counts. The chain recombines TRBV24-1 with TRBJ1-2; D remains unclear. This CDR3 has 15 residues. CDR1 and CDR2 (germline): KGHDR, SFDVKD. Trimming stripped 2 bases from V and 6 bases from J, with 15 bases between. The CDR3 loop reads CATSDSRTERNGYTF. CDR3 coding DNA: TGTGCCACCAGTGATTCACGGACGGAAAGAAATGGCTACACCTTC.

The chain employs TRBV7-9 and TRBJ2-5; 7 positions agree with TRBD2. The germline V gene has CDR1 SEHNR and CDR2 FQNEAQ (reference sequence). This CDR3 comprises 15 residues. V lost 3 bases, J lost 4 bases, and 8 bases stayed unmatched. CDR3 coding DNA: TGTGCCAGCAGCTTGACGGCGGGGGTCCCAGAGACCCAGTACTTC. Translated, it gives CASSLTAGVPETQYF.

The CDR3 DNA reads TGTGCCAGCCAACGGGCGCCGCGTGGGATTCAGTACTTC. It yields the protein CASQRAPRGIQYF. The chain joins TRBV2 to TRBJ2-4; D gene uncertain. This CDR3 contains 13 residues. Germline V gives CDR1 SNHLY, CDR2 FYNNEI. V lost 8 bases and J lost 10, with 18 bases in between. Complete variable domain (other parts from reference TRBV2 and TRBJ2-4): EPEVTQTPSHQVTQMGQEVILRCVPISNHLYFYWYRQILGQKVEFLVSFYNNEISEKSEIFDDQFSVERPDGSNFTLKIRSTKLEDSAMYFCASQRAPRGIQYFGAGTRLSVL.

This clonotype was detected ten times or more. This chain links TRBV9 with TRBJ1-5, with TRBD1 as a possible D gene (6 bases). This CDR3 spans 19 amino acids. Trimming stripped 4 bases from V and 1 base from J, with 24 bases between. The germline V gene encodes CDR1 SGDLS and CDR2 YYNGEE. The CDR3 sequence is CASSPEAGGAGMSNQPQHF. The CDR3 bases are TGTGCCAGCAGCCCTGAAGCGGGGGGCGCGGGAATGAGCAATCAGCCCCAGCATTTT. Combining the CDR3 with reference TRBV9 and TRBJ1-5 gives the whole variable domain DSGVTQTPKHLITATGQRVTLRCSPRSGDLSVYWYQQSLDQGLQFLIQYYNGEERAKGNILERFSAQQFPDLHSELNLSSLELGDSALYFCASSPEAGGAGMSNQPQHFGDGTRLSIL.

This clonotype was seen repeatedly, ten times or more. This rearrangement joins TRBV30 to TRBJ2-3; TRBD2 aligns across 9 bases. The germline CDR1 and CDR2 sequences are GTSNPN and SVGIG (reference sequence). The CDR3 contains 16 residues. Losses at the gene ends were 0 bases for V and 3 bases for J; bases not matched to a gene: 7. CDR3 in amino acids: CAWSVDGSGGTDTQYF. The CDR3 DNA sequence: TGTGCCTGGAGTGTAGATGGTAGCGGGGGTACAGATACGCAGTATTTT. Supplemented by reference TRBV30 and TRBJ2-3, the full variable domain reads SQTIHQWPATLVQPVGSPLSLECTVEGTSNPNLYWYRQAAGRGLQLLFYSVGIGQISSEVPQNLSASRPQDRQFILSSKKLLLSDSGFYLCAWSVDGSGGTDTQYFGPGTRLTVL.

This clonotype was seen at least ten times. V and J are TRBV7-3 and TRBJ1-1; D remains unclear. The length of the CDR3 is 14 residues. V was cut by 2 bases and J by 1 base, with 8 bases left in between. Germline V CDR1 and CDR2: SGHTA, FQGTGA. The CDR3, as DNA: TGTGCCAGCAGCTTATACCCCTCGAACACTGAAGCTTTCTTT. Translation gives CASSLYPSNTEAFF.

The chain uses TRBV5-4 and TRBJ2-7, with a possible D match to TRBD2 (5 bases). Germline assignment: CDR1 SGHNT and CDR2 YYREEE (reference sequence). This CDR3 region has 15 residues. V lost 0 bases and J lost 7, with 17 bases in between. The CDR3: CASSLASTTRREQYF. The CDR3, as DNA: TGTGCCAGCAGCTTGGCCTCAACGACACGGAGGGAGCAGTACTTC.

The chain uses TRBV5-6 and TRBJ2-1; 15 nucleotides match TRBD2. The ends lost 4 bases at V and 6 bases at J; junction bases unmatched: 5. The CDR3 totals 16 residues. Looked up from germline, CDR1 is SGHDT and CDR2 is YYEEEE. In DNA, the CDR3 is TGTGCCAGCAGCCCCTGGACTAGCGGGGGGGCCAATGAGCAGTTCTTC. Translating it yields CASSPWTSGGANEQFF.

Concerning this clonotype itself: A much larger clone lies one base from this, so it may be a read error. No conserved phenylalanine or tryptophan is present at the end of the CDR3, so a read error is the likely explanation. The gene calls are TRBV6-5 and TRBJ2-3, with a weak D call TRBD2 (7 bases). Deletions cut 7 bases from V and 6 bases from J, with 20 bases between. The CDR3 sequence is 15 residues long. Per the germline V gene, CDR1 is MNHEY and CDR2 is SVGAGI. DNA for the CDR3: TGTGCCAGCAAACCCTCGGGCGGGGGCAGGGATACGCAGTATCTT. Residues: CASKPSGGGRDTQYL.

The chain employs TRBV7-2 and TRBJ2-5; 7 bases fit TRBD2. CDR1 is SGHTA, CDR2 FQGNSA, per germline. The CDR3 length is 15 residues. Losses at the gene ends were 0 bases for V and 5 bases for J; bases not matched to a gene: 6. The CDR3 nucleotides read TGTGCCAGCAGCTTAGCGGGGGGGGTCGTCGAGACCCAGTACTTC. Translating it yields CASSLAGGVVETQYF.

This chain uses TRBV7-9 with TRBJ2-7; tentative D call: TRBD2 (6 bases). In germline, CDR1 is SEHNR, CDR2 FQNEAQ (reference sequence). The CDR3 runs to 17 residues. V lost 9 bases to trimming and J lost 4 bases, with 28 bases between them. CDR3 loop: CARADRRWNWGRYEQYF. The CDR3 coding sequence is TGTGCCAGGGCGGACCGCCGTTGGAACTGGGGGAGGTACGAGCAGTACTTC.

The chain is built from TRBV10-3 and TRBJ2-5; no clear D gene. The CDR3 has 11 residues. Germline CDR1 is ENHRY and CDR2 is SYGVKD. The V end lost 3 bases, the J end lost 5 bases, and 4 bases lay between the germline ends. CDR3 sequence (DNA): TGTGCCATCAGTGATGCTGAGACCCAGTACTTC. As protein: CAISDAETQYF.

The rearrangement links TRBV2 to TRBJ1-2; D uncertain. The CDR3 runs 12 residues. The V and J ends lost 10 bases and 2 bases respectively, with 11 bases between them. Germline CDR1 SNHLY, CDR2 FYNNEI. CDR3 sequence (DNA): TGTGCCAACCCACACCTAAACTATGGCTACACCTTC. It is translated as CANPHLNYGYTF.

This chain connects TRBV20-1 to TRBJ2-3, with 9 bases identical to TRBD2. Germline CDR1 reads DFQATT; CDR2 reads SNEGSKA (reference sequence). With V trimmed by 7 bases and J by 5 bases, 10 bases remained unmatched. The CDR3 covers 14 residues. As DNA, the CDR3 is TGCAGTGTAAGGGGCGGGAGGGCCGTAGATACGCAGTATTTT. Encoded protein: CSVRGGRAVDTQYF.

There are many counts of this clonotype. The chain combines TRBV19 with TRBJ1-1; a possible D gene is TRBD1 (5 bases). CDR1 is LNHDA, CDR2 SQIVND, per germline (reference sequence). The CDR3 covers 15 residues. V was shortened by 7 bases and J by 1 base, with 16 bases between the two germline ends. The CDR3 spells CASIRDGRTNTEAFF. The CDR3 nucleotides read TGTGCCAGTATACGGGACGGGCGGACGAACACTGAAGCTTTCTTT.

The rearrangement uses TRBV15 and TRBJ1-3; perhaps TRBD1 as D (5 bases). The V and J ends lost 0 bases and 3 bases respectively, with 12 bases between them. This CDR3 comprises 16 residues. Germline lookup yields CDR1 LNHNV and CDR2 YYDKDF (reference sequence). CDR3 nucleotide sequence: TGTGCCACCAGCAGAGATCATCGGGGGAATGGAAACACCATATATTTT. This translates into CATSRDHRGNGNTIYF.

About this clonotype: A much bigger clone sits one base away, suggesting this may be a read error. This chain uses TRBV2 with TRBJ1-4, with D perhaps TRBD1 (5 bases). Germline V CDR1 and CDR2: SNHLY, FYNNEI. The CDR3 runs 14 residues. The chain's CDR3 is CASRNPTVGEKLLF. The CDR3, as DNA: TGTGCCAGCAGGAACCCGACAGTTGGTGAAAAACTGCTTTTT. Full variable domain (remainder filled in from reference TRBV2 and TRBJ1-4): EPEVTQTPSHQVTQMGQEVILRCVPISNHLYFYWYRQILGQKVEFLVSFYNNEISEKSEIFDDQFSVERPDGSNFTLKIRSTKLEDSAMYFCASRNPTVGEKLLFGSGTQLSVL.